The 9 T cell receptor beta chains below come from one sample, sequenced in a study of T cells in localized non-small cell lung cancer. The protocol was immunoSEQ multiplex PCR, while the TCRdb copy is restricted to in-frame clones and leaves out a portion. The sample lists about 61,000 clones, 85% to 90% occurring once. The specimen comprised peripheral blood, sampled before any cancer treatment. The receptors come from a man between 40 and 69 years old with stage I squamous cell lung carcinoma.

On this clone itself: A read error may explain this, as a much larger clone is one base away. The chain employs TRBV27 and TRBJ2-5; 7 bases line up with TRBD2. Germline V gives CDR1 MNHEY, CDR2 SMNVEV (reference sequence). The CDR3 loop spans 14 amino acids. The CDR3, as DNA: TGTGCCAGCAGTTTAGGGGGGGTCCAAAAGACCCAGTACTTC. Its protein is CASSLGGVQKTQYF.

This sequence joins TRBV7-9 and TRBJ2-5; a possible D gene is TRBD1 (6 bases). The V gene's germline CDR1 is SEHNR and CDR2 FQNEAQ (reference sequence). The germline V and J ends were trimmed by 5 bases and 5 bases, with 18 bases remaining between them. This CDR3 has 15 residues. In DNA form, the CDR3 reads TGTGCCAGCAGCCCAATGGGGGCCAGGGAGGAGACCCAGTACTTC. Translated: CASSPMGAREETQYF.

This rearrangement joins TRBV4-3 to TRBJ2-2; TRBD2 might be the D (6 bases). Germline assignment: CDR1 LGHNA and CDR2 YSLEER. Trimming took off 6 bases at V and 3 bases at J, with 8 bases between the two ends. The length of the CDR3 is 13 residues. In DNA, the CDR3 is TGCGCCAGCAGTCGGAGGGACACCGGGGAGCTGTTTTTT. Protein: CASSRRDTGELFF.

The chain joins TRBV7-9 to TRBJ2-3, with D unclear. This CDR3 has 12 amino acids. Germline loops: CDR1 SEHNR, CDR2 FQNEAQ (reference sequence). V was clipped by 7 bases and J by 4 bases, with 9 bases between them. This CDR3 reads CASNTGADTQYF. The CDR3 nucleotides read TGTGCCAGCAATACCGGCGCAGATACGCAGTATTTT.

The J gene is TRBJ2-3, the V gene TRBV9; D is possibly TRBD1 or TRBD2 (5 bases each). Per germline, CDR1 SGDLS and CDR2 YYNGEE. The CDR3 sequence is 18 residues long. V was cut by 3 bases and J by 0 bases, with 20 bases left in between. CDR3 sequence reads: CASSEFPGPLSSTDTQYF. The CDR3 nucleotides read TGTGCCAGCAGCGAGTTCCCGGGACCCCTATCTAGCACAGATACGCAGTATTTT.

The genes are TRBV5-8 and TRBJ2-7, with D unclear. Germline V lookup: CDR1 SGHTS, CDR2 YDEGEE. The length of the CDR3 is 12 residues. V was trimmed by 0 bases and J by 6 bases, leaving 7 bases between them. The CDR3 sequence is CASSLGWLEQYF. Here the CDR3 DNA reads TGTGCCAGCAGCTTGGGGTGGCTCGAGCAGTACTTC. Based on the CDR3 plus reference TRBV5-8 and TRBJ2-7, the full variable domain is EAGVTQSPTHLIKTRGQQATLRCSPISGHTSVYWYQQALGLGLQFLLWYDEGEERNRGNFPPRFSGRQFPNYSSELNVNALELEDSALYLCASSLGWLEQYFGPGTRLTVT.

The rearrangement links TRBV10-3 to TRBJ2-3; possible D gene TRBD2, 5 bases. There are 13 residues in the CDR3. CDR1 is ENHRY, CDR2 SYGVKD, per germline. The ends were cut back, 4 bases at V and 4 bases at J, with 9 bases in the middle. CDR3 DNA sequence: TGTGCCATCAGTGCCCTAGCATCAGATACGCAGTATTTT. It codes for CAISALASDTQYF.

The J gene is TRBJ2-7, the V gene TRBV5-1; TRBD1 is a possible D gene (6 bases). Germline lookup yields CDR1 SGHRS and CDR2 YFSETQ. V dropped 1 base and J dropped 4 bases, with 15 bases sitting between them. The CDR3 loop spans 15 amino acids. The CDR3 sequence: CASSLNVGRGYEQYF. The CDR3 DNA sequence: TGCGCCAGCAGCTTGAATGTGGGCAGGGGTTACGAGCAGTACTTC.

This chain uses TRBV5-6 with TRBJ1-1, with D maybe TRBD1 (6 bases). Germline values: CDR1 SGHDT, CDR2 YYEEEE. The CDR3 covers 14 residues. The V end lost 1 base, the J end lost 6 bases, and 13 bases lay between the germline ends. As DNA, the CDR3 is TGTGCCAGCAGCTTGTCAGGGGTTTACCCTGAAGCTTTCTTT. Its translation: CASSLSGVYPEAFF.